This TCR beta chain was recovered during a study of shared clonotypes between healthy human individuals. Selected positively for CCR7 and CD45RO-negative, naive CD8 cells excluded terminally differentiated effector memory CD45RA+ cells. Repertoires were generated with immunoSEQ multiplex PCR, while TCRdb's copy carries only in-frame clones and drops some. In the table there are around 2,100,000 clones, less than 95% of which are singletons. Germline V CDR1 and CDR2: SGHAT, FQNNGV. Trimming removed 5 bases from V and 2 bases from J; junction bases left unmatched: 9. CDR3 size: 15 residues. The gene calls are TRBV11-2 and TRBJ2-7; 7 bases fit TRBD1. Sample: naive CD8+ T cells sorted from blood. This clonotype was sampled from a man in his late teens or twenties in good health. DNA of the CDR3: TGTGCCAGCAGCCCTTTGACAGGGTTAACCTACGAGCAGTACTTC. Protein product: CASSPLTGLTYEQYF.